This is a list of T cell receptor beta chains from one sample in a study of blood T cell repertoires in COVID-19. Generated by immunoSEQ multiplex PCR, the TCRdb table keeps only in-frame clones and is missing some. The repertoire consists of hundreds of thousands of clones, with over 70% occurring once and the leading ten covering roughly 1.6%. The sample comprised peripheral blood. These receptors all stem from a woman aged 35 to 49 who had recovered from COVID-19. Each CDR3 is given without its conserved first and last residue. D genes are given only for firm matches.

CDR3aa	d_gene	v_gene	j_gene
ATSRSAGVREKLF	-	TRBV15	TRBJ1-4
ASSPGTGPWEQY	TRBD1	TRBV3-1/TRBV3-2	TRBJ2-7
ASSLASGGTHEQY	TRBD2	TRBV7-9	TRBJ2-7
ASSGAVVLVYNEQF	-	TRBV2	TRBJ2-1
SVDRGTSGDHEQY	TRBD2	TRBV29-1	TRBJ2-7
ASSQGSGRGDQETQY	-	TRBV3-1/TRBV3-2	TRBJ2-5
AWRDLGQSYGYT	-	TRBV30	TRBJ1-2
ASSRTGGTGQPQH	TRBD1	TRBV3-1/TRBV3-2	TRBJ1-5
ASSFTGYGTEAF	-	TRBV27	TRBJ1-1
ASSSTGGRDEQY	TRBD1	TRBV6-5	TRBJ2-7
ASSLGGQIFRRQY	-	TRBV5-1	TRBJ2-7
AWSVGSGAWEAF	-	TRBV30	TRBJ1-1
ASSYRGTYEKLF	TRBD1	TRBV7-9	TRBJ1-4
ASSSVVHTEAF	-	TRBV5-1	TRBJ1-1
ASSTGQQNTEAF	TRBD1	TRBV5-1	TRBJ1-1
SVLMGGTNEQF	TRBD2	TRBV29-1	TRBJ2-1
ASSQETGQGRNHGYT	TRBD1	TRBV4-3	TRBJ1-2
ASSSGGWTDTQY	TRBD2	TRBV7-2	TRBJ2-3
ASSSGQGLTTNEKLF	TRBD1	TRBV5-1	TRBJ1-4
ASSVKTGSTEAF	TRBD1	TRBV2	TRBJ1-1
ASNGLYNTGELF	-	TRBV5-1	TRBJ2-2
AWSRGTGDTDTQY	TRBD1	TRBV30	TRBJ2-3
ASSEQGLYGYT	-	TRBV25-1	TRBJ1-2
ASSGQLRENSPLH	-	TRBV5-1	TRBJ1-6
ASSLAPVTAYEQY	-	TRBV7-2	TRBJ2-7
SVPTPLLAGVGTQY	TRBD2	TRBV29-1	TRBJ2-5
ASSLLGGKETQY	TRBD2	TRBV5-1	TRBJ2-3
ASRSGTNPGDTQY	TRBD2	TRBV5-1	TRBJ2-5
ASSLAGSGTQPQH	-	TRBV7-9	TRBJ1-5
ASSISGGFSYEQY	TRBD2	TRBV9	TRBJ2-7
ASSLEGGNGAF	-	TRBV7-9	TRBJ1-1
ASSQVKRQGFTGELF	TRBD1	TRBV4-1	TRBJ2-2
AIRTTGPEQY	-	TRBV10-3	TRBJ2-7
ASSRGGLAGQETQY	TRBD2	TRBV4-1	TRBJ2-5
ASSLDRPMNTEAF	-	TRBV5-1	TRBJ1-1
ASSYGGGEQY	TRBD2	TRBV6-5	TRBJ2-7
ASTQAQGRSPLH	-	TRBV7-8	TRBJ1-6
ASRWYAASTDTQY	-	TRBV19	TRBJ2-3
ASSLGQGPGELF	TRBD1	TRBV5-5	TRBJ2-2
ASSQGEAGANTEAF	-	TRBV4-2	TRBJ1-1